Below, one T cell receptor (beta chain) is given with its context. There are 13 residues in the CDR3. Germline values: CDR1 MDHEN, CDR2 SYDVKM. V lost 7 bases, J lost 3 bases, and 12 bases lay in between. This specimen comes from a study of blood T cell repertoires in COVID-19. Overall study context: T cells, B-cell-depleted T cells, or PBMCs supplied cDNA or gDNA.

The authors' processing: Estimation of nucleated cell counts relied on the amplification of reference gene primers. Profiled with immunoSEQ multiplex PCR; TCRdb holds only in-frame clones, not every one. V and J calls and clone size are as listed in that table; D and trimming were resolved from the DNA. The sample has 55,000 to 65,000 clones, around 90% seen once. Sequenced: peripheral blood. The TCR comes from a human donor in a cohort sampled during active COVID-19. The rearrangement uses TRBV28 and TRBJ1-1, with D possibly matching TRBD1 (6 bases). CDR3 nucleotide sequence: TGTGCCAGCATACGGGGGGCCGACACTGAAGCTTTCTTT. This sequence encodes CASIRGADTEAFF.